This T cell receptor beta chain was obtained from a study of shared clonotypes between healthy human individuals. This table comes from immunoSEQ multiplex PCR, and its TCRdb copy is limited to in-frame clones, with some not included. The table lists roughly 2.5 million clones, approximately 92% of them singletons. Germline V CDR1 and CDR2: SNHLY, FYNNEI. The V and J ends lost 4 bases and 7 bases respectively, with 10 bases between them. The CDR3 sequence is 12 residues long. This clone was observed a single time. This receptor was identified in a man aged 18 to 30 in good health. The V and J genes are TRBV2 and TRBJ1-2; the D is unclear. Sequencing was carried out using naive CD4+ T cells sorted from blood. This sample's subset: CD45RA+ positively selected. CDR3 in amino acids: CASSVETSGYTF. CDR3 bases: TGTGCCAGCAGTGTAGAGACATCTGGCTACACCTTC.